The 31 T cell receptor beta chains below all came from one sample that was sequenced in a study of cytomegalovirus exposure and HLA in healthy donors. The study ran its PCR with 60 Vbeta and 13 Jbeta primers. Clones were sequenced by immunoSEQ multiplex PCR, and TCRdb holds only the in-frame ones, with some missing. Seen here are approximately 170,000 clones, 85% observed once, and the top ten hold 1%. What was sequenced was PBMCs. Source of these receptors: a boy under 10 years old in good health and CMV-seronegative.

This chain links TRBV10-3 with TRBJ2-1; a weak D match, TRBD2 (6 bases). Germline assignment: CDR1 ENHRY and CDR2 SYGVKD. The CDR3 runs 15 residues. V was clipped by 3 bases and J by 3 bases, with 12 bases between them. CDR3 in DNA: TGTGCCATCAGTGACCAAGGACTAATCTACAATGAGCAGTTCTTC. This gives the protein CAISDQGLIYNEQFF.

J is TRBJ1-4 and V is TRBV14; TRBD1 might be the D (5 bases). Germline CDR1 is SGHDN and CDR2 is FVKESK. CDR3 length: 16 residues. Trimming removed 2 bases at V and 5 bases at J, with 15 bases between. The CDR3 is CASSQFTGRRNEKLFF. The CDR3 DNA reads TGTGCCAGCAGCCAATTTACAGGACGTCGAAATGAAAAACTGTTTTTT.

V is TRBV27 and J is TRBJ1-4; a weak D match, TRBD1 (5 bases). The CDR3 contains 13 residues. Germline CDR1 MNHEY, CDR2 SMNVEV (reference sequence). V was pared by 2 bases and J by 4 bases, with 5 bases between. The CDR3 sequence: CASSLRGNEKLFF. The CDR3 region has the DNA TGTGCCAGCAGTTTAAGGGGTAATGAAAAACTGTTTTTT.

The V call is TRBV19, the J call TRBJ2-7, with 13 bases that match TRBD2. Trimming cost V 5 bases and J 6 bases; bases outside gene matches: 13. Looked up from germline, CDR1 is LNHDA and CDR2 is SQIVND (reference sequence). The CDR3 runs to 17 residues. In DNA, the CDR3 is TGTGCCAGTAGTGCCAACCCTGGACTAGCGGGAGCTCGCGAGCAGTACTTC. Its protein is CASSANPGLAGAREQYF.

The CDR3 DNA reads TGTGCCAGCAGCTTGAGGGGGCAAGAGACCCAGTACTTC. Its protein product is CASSLRGQETQYF. The V call is TRBV5-4, the J call TRBJ2-5; a weak D match, TRBD1 (6 bases). Germline V gene data show CDR1 as SGHNT and CDR2 as YYREEE (reference sequence). Trimming left V 1 base short and J 2 bases short, with 6 bases between. This CDR3 has 13 amino acids.

The chain employs TRBV7-8 and TRBJ2-7; TRBD2 matches at 7 bases. This CDR3 spans 16 amino acids. Germline V gives CDR1 SGHVS, CDR2 FQNEAQ. V lost 0 bases and J lost 2; bases outside the gene matches: 7. CDR3 DNA: TGTGCCAGCAGCTTAGCCAGTGAGGGAGGGACCTACGAGCAGTACTTC. Protein sequence: CASSLASEGGTYEQYF.

The chain carries TRBV27 and TRBJ2-1, with D possibly being TRBD1 (6 bases). The V gene's germline CDR1 is MNHEY and CDR2 SMNVEV (reference sequence). The V end lost 7 bases, the J end lost 5 bases, and 21 bases lay between the germline ends. This CDR3 is built from 16 residues. The CDR3 bases are TGTGCCAGCACCACCCCAAACAGGGTAAGGAACAATGAGCAGTTCTTC. It yields the protein CASTTPNRVRNNEQFF.

The chain combines TRBV28 with TRBJ1-2; 7 nucleotides agree with TRBD1. Germline values: CDR1 MDHEN, CDR2 SYDVKM. The CDR3 is made up of 13 amino acids. The V segment lost 8 bases and the J segment 3 bases; nucleotides outside the gene matches: 6. The CDR3 DNA is TGTGCCAGCCTGACAGGGCCTCACTATGGCTACACCTTC. As protein: CASLTGPHYGYTF.

This clone was observed a handful of times. The rearrangement joins TRBV10-3 to TRBJ1-1; 8 bases fit TRBD1. There are 14 residues in the CDR3. The germline V gene encodes CDR1 ENHRY and CDR2 SYGVKD. V lost 5 bases and J lost 6; bases outside the gene matches: 8. CDR3 nucleotide sequence: TGTGCCATCAGTACCCGGACAGGGTTCGCTGAAGCTTTCTTT. Translation gives CAISTRTGFAEAFF.

The chain uses TRBV2 and TRBJ2-1; 7 nucleotides line up with TRBD2. The germline V gene encodes CDR1 SNHLY and CDR2 FYNNEI. The CDR3 spans 12 residues. The junction had 5 bases not matched to a gene; V was cut back by 6 bases and J by 9 bases. For the CDR3, the DNA is TGTGCCAGCAGGGAACTAGCGCCTGAGCAGTTCTTC. It encodes CASRELAPEQFF.

The genes are TRBV9 and TRBJ2-5; the match to TRBD1 covers 8 bases. There are 14 residues in the CDR3. Per germline, CDR1 SGDLS and CDR2 YYNGEE. After removal of 4 bases from V and 2 bases from J, the junction contained 4 bases not matched to a gene. The CDR3 spells CASSTRQGQETQYF. The CDR3 nucleotides read TGTGCCAGCAGCACCCGACAGGGGCAAGAGACCCAGTACTTC. The complete variable domain, with remaining parts taken from reference TRBV9 and TRBJ2-5, reads DSGVTQTPKHLITATGQRVTLRCSPRSGDLSVYWYQQSLDQGLQFLIQYYNGEERAKGNILERFSAQQFPDLHSELNLSSLELGDSALYFCASSTRQGQETQYFGPGTRLLVL.

V is TRBV10-1 and J is TRBJ2-7; tentative D call: TRBD1 (5 bases). V was trimmed by 8 bases and J by 3 bases, leaving 8 bases between them. Germline CDR1 is WNHNN and CDR2 is SYGVQD (reference sequence). The CDR3 runs to 11 residues. DNA for the CDR3: TGCGCCAGCGCAGGGCTCTACGAGCAGTACTTC. Encoded protein: CASAGLYEQYF.

This sequence joins TRBV5-1 and TRBJ1-1; TRBD1 agrees at 11 bases. Germline V gene lookup returns CDR1 SGHRS and CDR2 YFSETQ. CDR3 size: 13 residues. The V and J ends lost 4 bases and 7 bases, in that order; junction bases with no gene match: 3. The CDR3 region is CASSRGQGVEAFF. In DNA, the CDR3 is TGCGCCAGCAGCAGGGGACAGGGGGTTGAAGCTTTCTTT.

This clone was seen a few times. This chain links TRBV5-6 with TRBJ1-5; D not certain. Trimming pared 0 bases from V and 0 bases from J, leaving 7 bases between. The CDR3 is made up of 15 amino acids. CDR1 and CDR2 (germline): SGHDT, YYEEEE. The CDR3 region is CASSLGHFSNQPQHF. CDR3 bases: TGTGCCAGCAGCTTGGGTCATTTTAGCAATCAGCCCCAGCATTTT. Based on the CDR3 plus reference TRBV5-6 and TRBJ1-5, the full variable domain is DAGVTQSPTHLIKTRGQQVTLRCSPKSGHDTVSWYQQALGQGPQFIFQYYEEEERQRGNFPDRFSGHQFPNYSSELNVNALLLGDSALYLCASSLGHFSNQPQHFGDGTRLSIL.

V is TRBV19 and J is TRBJ2-3; 7 positions agree with TRBD1. The CDR3 consists of 15 residues. Germline V gene data show CDR1 as LNHDA and CDR2 as SQIVND (reference sequence). V trimming: 5 bases; J trimming: 5 bases; junction bases outside the gene matches: 10. This chain's CDR3 is CASSEGTTGVDTQYF. Here the CDR3 DNA reads TGTGCCAGTAGTGAGGGGACAACAGGGGTAGATACGCAGTATTTT.

The V call is TRBV19, the J call TRBJ2-1; TRBD2 matches 10 bases. V lost 1 base to trimming and J lost 14 bases; unmatched junction nucleotides: 11. This CDR3 contains 15 residues. In germline, CDR1 is LNHDA, CDR2 SQIVND (reference sequence). The CDR3 DNA sequence: TGTGCCAGTAGTATAGGGAAGCGGGGGGGCCGGTATGAGTTCTTC. It translates to CASSIGKRGGRYEFF.

The rearrangement links TRBV6-4 to TRBJ2-7, with 8 bases that match TRBD2. The CDR3 is 16 amino acids. J gave up 0 bases and V 3 bases, and 7 bases lay outside the gene matches. Germline V gene data show CDR1 as MRHNA and CDR2 as SNTAGT. The CDR3 region has the DNA TGTGCCAGCAGTGAAGTAGCGGGGTGGGTCTCCTACGAGCAGTACTTC. It codes for CASSEVAGWVSYEQYF.

This chain joins TRBV10-3 and TRBJ1-5, with D possibly being TRBD1 (5 bases). CDR1 and CDR2 (germline): ENHRY, SYGVKD. This CDR3 is 12 amino acids long. V was trimmed by 6 bases and J by 4 bases, leaving 7 bases between them. The CDR3 DNA is TGTGCCATCAGCAGGGTAAATCAGCCCCAGCATTTT. It encodes CAISRVNQPQHF.

The chain has TRBV4-1 and TRBJ2-5, with 7 bases that match TRBD1. This CDR3 contains 18 residues. V shed 0 bases and J 4 bases; nucleotides not matched to a gene: 14. CDR1 is MGHRA and CDR2 is YSYEKL in the germline V gene. CDR3 amino acids: CASSQDGTDQLRGETQYF. The CDR3 nucleotides read TGCGCCAGCAGCCAAGACGGGACAGACCAACTAAGGGGAGAGACCCAGTACTTC.

This clone was recorded once. The V gene is TRBV6-1, the J gene TRBJ2-1, with TRBD1 matching 10 bases. Germline CDR1 and CDR2: MNHNS and SASEGT. V trimming: 2 bases; J trimming: 9 bases; junction bases outside the gene matches: 7. This CDR3 has 15 amino acids. The CDR3: CASSEKRTGGSEQFF. The CDR3 region has the DNA TGTGCCAGCAGTGAAAAGAGGACAGGGGGAAGTGAGCAGTTCTTC.

The chain combines TRBV5-1 with TRBJ1-1; 12 bases match TRBD1. V was clipped by 4 bases and J by 3 bases; unmatched bases: 13. This CDR3 spans 18 amino acids. Germline V CDR1 and CDR2: SGHRS, YFSETQ. The CDR3 sequence is CASSQRAGQGAFDTEAFF. The CDR3 bases are TGCGCCAGCAGCCAACGGGCGGGACAGGGGGCCTTTGACACTGAAGCTTTCTTT.

The rearrangement joins TRBV30 to TRBJ2-7; maybe TRBD1 (5 bases). The V end lost 2 bases, the J end lost 2 bases, and 13 bases lay between the germline ends. The CDR3 spans 14 residues. The V gene's germline CDR1 is GTSNPN and CDR2 SVGIG (reference sequence). This CDR3 is CAWSLRGWTYEQYF. The CDR3 bases are TGTGCCTGGAGTTTAAGGGGATGGACCTACGAGCAGTACTTC. The full variable domain, with the rest looked up from reference TRBV30 and TRBJ2-7, is SQTIHQWPATLVQPVGSPLSLECTVEGTSNPNLYWYRQAAGRGLQLLFYSVGIGQISSEVPQNLSASRPQDRQFILSSKKLLLSDSGFYLCAWSLRGWTYEQYFGPGTRLTVT.

This clone was detected once. The chain carries TRBV2 and TRBJ2-7, with TRBD2 identical over 7 bases. Germline V gene data show CDR1 as SNHLY and CDR2 as FYNNEI. The CDR3 has 15 amino acids. V trimming: 5 bases; J trimming: 3 bases; junction bases outside the gene matches: 10. CDR3 DNA sequence: TGTGCCAGCAGTAAAGGACTAGTTATAGACTACGAGCAGTACGTC. This translates into CASSKGLVIDYEQYV.

The CDR3 sequence: CASSPRTGGETQYF. The CDR3 bases are TGTGCCAGCAGCCCCCGGACAGGGGGTGAGACCCAGTACTTC. The genes are TRBV7-3 and TRBJ2-5, with 10 bases that match TRBD1. Germline lookup yields CDR1 SGHTA and CDR2 FQGTGA. This CDR3 has 14 amino acids. V gave up 5 bases and J gave up 5 bases; unmatched junction bases: 5.

V is TRBV7-2 and J is TRBJ2-5; 12 bases fit TRBD2. Trimming removed 5 bases from V and 5 bases from J; junction bases left unmatched: 12. CDR3 length: 17 residues. Germline V gene lookup returns CDR1 SGHTA and CDR2 FQGNSA. The CDR3 region is CASSPHAGLAGMETQYF. The CDR3, as DNA: TGTGCCAGCAGCCCCCACGCTGGACTAGCGGGGATGGAGACCCAGTACTTC.

This chain joins TRBV5-1 and TRBJ2-7; tentative D call: TRBD1 (5 bases). Germline assignment: CDR1 SGHRS and CDR2 YFSETQ. The V end lost 4 bases, the J end lost 2 bases, and 13 bases lay between the germline ends. CDR3 length: 14 residues. CDR3 protein: CASSVSTGPYEQYF. As DNA, the CDR3 is TGCGCCAGCAGCGTATCAACAGGTCCCTACGAGCAGTACTTC.

The V gene is TRBV6-4, the J gene TRBJ2-3; the D gene is possibly TRBD2 (7 bases). The CDR3 sequence is 15 residues long. Germline lookup yields CDR1 MRHNA and CDR2 SNTAGT. V was shortened by 0 bases and J by 6 bases, with 13 bases between the two germline ends. The CDR3 DNA is TGTGCCAGCAGTGACTCACGGGGGGCCTTGGATACGCAGTATTTT. Its protein product is CASSDSRGALDTQYF.

J is TRBJ2-5 and V is TRBV7-6, with D possibly being TRBD2 (5 bases). The CDR3 has 16 amino acids. Germline lookup yields CDR1 SGHVS and CDR2 FNYEAQ. V lost 5 bases and J 2 bases, leaving 18 bases between the germline ends. CDR3 protein: CASSQTGSGRQETQYF. As DNA, the CDR3 is TGTGCCAGCAGCCAAACGGGGTCAGGTCGGCAAGAGACCCAGTACTTC. Full variable domain (outside the CDR3, taken from reference TRBV7-6 and TRBJ2-5): GAGVSQSPRYKVTKRGQDVALRCDPISGHVSLYWYRQALGQGPEFLTYFNYEAQQDKSGLPNDRFSAERPEGSISTLTIQRTEQRDSAMYRCASSQTGSGRQETQYFGPGTRLLVL.

The CDR3, as DNA: TGTGCCAGCAGCGTTATAGGGGATGATGGCTACACCTTC. It is translated as CASSVIGDDGYTF. V is TRBV9 and J is TRBJ1-2; a weak D match, TRBD1 (5 bases). The CDR3 runs to 13 residues. CDR1 is SGDLS, CDR2 YYNGEE, per germline. Trimming pared 2 bases from V and 6 bases from J, leaving 11 bases between.

J is TRBJ2-1 and V is TRBV29-1; D is possibly TRBD1 (5 bases). V lost 3 bases to trimming and J lost 3 bases, with 21 bases between them. Per the germline V gene, CDR1 is SQVTM and CDR2 is ANQGSEA. The CDR3 totals 17 residues. In DNA form, the CDR3 reads TGCAGCGTTGATGGAGAGATACGGGCAGGGTACTACAATGAGCAGTTCTTC. It is translated as CSVDGEIRAGYYNEQFF.

The chain has TRBV7-3 and TRBJ2-3; 13 bases match TRBD2. Germline CDR1 SGHTA, CDR2 FQGTGA. The ends lost 5 bases at V and 0 bases at J; junction bases unmatched: 11. CDR3 length equals 19 residues. The CDR3 nucleotides are TGTGCCAGCAGCCTTTTCGGGACTAGCGGGATAACTAGCACAGATACGCAGTATTTT. Translation: CASSLFGTSGITSTDTQYF.